Sequencing of this TCR beta chain was carried out in a study of beta chain features in type 1 diabetes. Investigators reverse transcribed all isolated RNA, so they sequenced expressed TCRB transcripts. Sequencing was performed with immunoSEQ multiplex PCR; in TCRdb, only in-frame clones are kept and a portion is missing. The repertoire has 600,000 to 650,000 clones, 15% to 19% of them found once; the top ten carry approximately 0.093%. This clone was counted many times. This CDR3 has 12 amino acids. The V gene's germline CDR1 is LNHDA and CDR2 SQIVND (reference sequence). Trimming shortened V by 1 base and J by 11 bases, and 9 bases separated the two germline ends.

Sequenced material: naive CD4+ T cells from blood. The gene calls are TRBV19 and TRBJ2-1; D gene unclear. The sequence was obtained from a man between 18 and 35 years old in good health. The CDR3 loop is CASSIGVLKQFF. CDR3 in DNA: TGTGCCAGTAGTATAGGGGTTCTGAAGCAGTTCTTC.